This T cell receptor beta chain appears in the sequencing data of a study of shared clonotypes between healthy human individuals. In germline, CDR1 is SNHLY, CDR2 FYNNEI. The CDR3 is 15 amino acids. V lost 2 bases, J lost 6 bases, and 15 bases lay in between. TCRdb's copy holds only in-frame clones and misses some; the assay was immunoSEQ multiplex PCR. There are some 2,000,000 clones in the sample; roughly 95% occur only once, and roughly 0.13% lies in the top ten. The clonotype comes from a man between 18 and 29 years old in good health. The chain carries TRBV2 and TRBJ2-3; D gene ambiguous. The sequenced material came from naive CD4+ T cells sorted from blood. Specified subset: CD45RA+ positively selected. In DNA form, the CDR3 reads TGTGCCAGCAGTGAAATCGGGTTCTTACTCGATACGCAGTATTTT. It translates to CASSEIGFLLDTQYF.